The 25 T cell receptor beta chains in this list originate from one sample, sequenced in a study of regulatory T cells in long-lasting Graves disease. The time point: newly diagnosed GD, antithyroid drugs for less than 3 months. Following extraction of RNA from PBMCs, that RNA was used to make the TCR library. CDR3 regions were amplified by Arm-PCR using iRepertoire HTBI primers to build TCR beta libraries. TCRdb independently ran MiXCR on the multiplex PCR reads; one entry per CDR3 protein. The sample contains about 520,000 distinct CDR3 sequences, around 12% of which appear only once. This sample also belongs to another study, concerning T cells in Graves' hyperthyroidism and ophthalmopathy.

The material sequenced was peripheral blood mononuclear cells (PBMCs), taken at new diagnosis, from a patient treated with antithyroid drugs. The receptors here all came from a woman in her 30s with Graves disease.

CDR3 bases: TGTGCCAGCAGCTTAGTAGTCATCGCGGATAAAGTGTCGGGAAACACCATATATTTT. Translation gives CASSLVVIADKVSGNTIYF. J is TRBJ1-3 and V is TRBV7-8; D gene unclear. Germline CDR1 and CDR2: SGHVS and FQNEAQ. Trimming took 1 base from V and 4 from J, leaving 23 bases between them. The CDR3 is 19 amino acids.

This clonotype appeared many times. This rearrangement joins TRBV7-3 to TRBJ2-1; D is perhaps TRBD1 or TRBD2 (5 bases each). Trimming took off 5 bases at V and 3 bases at J, with 17 bases between the two ends. Germline CDR1 and CDR2: SGHTA and FQGTGA. This CDR3 contains 16 residues. CDR3 residues: CASSPTSGTGYNEQFF. The CDR3 bases are TGTGCCAGCAGCCCCACCTCCGGGACCGGCTACAATGAGCAGTTCTTC.

This clonotype occurred many times. V and J are TRBV10-2 and TRBJ2-7; the match to TRBD1 covers 10 bases. Looked up from germline, CDR1 is WSHSY and CDR2 is SAAADI. The V and J ends lost 7 bases and 3 bases, in that order; junction bases with no gene match: 9. This CDR3 has 15 amino acids. CDR3: CASNDRDRGFYEQYF. CDR3 coding DNA: TGCGCCAGCAACGACCGGGACAGGGGATTCTACGAGCAGTACTTC.

The chain uses TRBV9 and TRBJ2-4; D is ambiguous. The CDR3 totals 15 residues. Trimming stripped 0 bases from V and 13 bases from J, with 20 bases between. In germline, CDR1 is SGDLS, CDR2 YYNGEE. CDR3 sequence (DNA): TGTGCCAGCAGCGTAGTCGGCGATCTCGTAGATGAGCAGTACTTC. This gives the protein CASSVVGDLVDEQYF.

This chain connects TRBV5-6 to TRBJ1-2, with a weak D call TRBD1 (5 bases). V was trimmed by 0 bases and J by 9 bases, leaving 9 bases between them. The CDR3 loop spans 12 amino acids. Germline CDR1 reads SGHDT; CDR2 reads YYEEEE. The CDR3 reads CASSLVRGRYTF. CDR3 in DNA: TGTGCCAGCAGCTTGGTAAGGGGACGCTACACCTTC.

This clonotype was recorded many times. The rearrangement links TRBV6-4 to TRBJ1-5; unclear D gene. The CDR3 length is 12 residues. Between the trimmed V and J ends, which lost 4 bases and 7 bases, there was a span of 8 bases. CDR1 is MRHNA, CDR2 SNTAGT, per germline. The DNA of the CDR3 is TGTGCCAGCAGTGTTGGGTGGCAGCCCCAGCATTTT. Protein: CASSVGWQPQHF.

The table lists this clonotype with a few counts. The gene calls are TRBV11-3 and TRBJ2-1; TRBD2 aligns across 13 bases. The V gene's germline CDR1 is SGHNT and CDR2 YENEEA. V lost 5 bases and J lost 9; bases outside the gene matches: 10. CDR3 length equals 16 residues. In DNA, the CDR3 is TGTGCCAGCAGCCCCTCCGGACTAGCGGGAGTGGGTGAGCAGTTCTTC. The encoded protein is CASSPSGLAGVGEQFF.

The DNA of the CDR3 is TGTGCCAGCAGCGAAGGAACCGGGGAGCTGTTTTTT. Protein: CASSEGTGELFF. This chain links TRBV9 with TRBJ2-2; D gene ambiguous. From germline, CDR1 is SGDLS and CDR2 YYNGEE. This CDR3 has 12 residues. V was clipped by 3 bases and J by 5 bases, with 5 bases between them. Using reference TRBV9 and TRBJ2-2 for the parts outside the CDR3, the full variable domain is DSGVTQTPKHLITATGQRVTLRCSPRSGDLSVYWYQQSLDQGLQFLIQYYNGEERAKGNILERFSAQQFPDLHSELNLSSLELGDSALYFCASSEGTGELFFGEGSRLTVL.

Many counts were recorded for this clonotype. The chain joins TRBV12-3 or TRBV12-4 to TRBJ2-1; 12 positions match TRBD2. The CDR3 sequence is 20 residues long. V gave up 2 bases and J gave up 3 bases; unmatched junction bases: 14. The CDR3 sequence: CASSLILLGGLAGNYNEQFF. CDR3 in DNA: TGTGCCAGCAGTTTAATTTTGCTGGGTGGACTAGCGGGGAACTACAATGAGCAGTTCTTC.

This clonotype was detected only a few times. The chain uses TRBV18 and TRBJ1-5; the D gene is possibly TRBD1 (5 bases). Germline assignment: CDR1 KGHSH and CDR2 LQKENI. The CDR3 spans 15 residues. The ends were cut back, 3 bases at V and 1 base at J, with 10 bases in the middle. The CDR3 protein is CASSPKGLSNQPQHF. The CDR3, as DNA: TGTGCCAGCTCACCTAAGGGGTTGAGCAATCAGCCCCAGCATTTT.

Ten or more counts support this clonotype. The chain employs TRBV2 and TRBJ1-5; possible D gene TRBD1, 5 bases. CDR1 and CDR2 (germline): SNHLY, FYNNEI. Trimming took 3 bases from V and 4 from J, leaving 16 bases between them. The CDR3 consists of 16 residues. The CDR3 loop is CASSDGAHRSNQPQHF. The CDR3 DNA sequence: TGTGCCAGCAGTGATGGGGCCCACCGGAGTAATCAGCCCCAGCATTTT.

The table lists this clonotype with many counts. The chain has TRBV28 and TRBJ1-6, with D possibly TRBD1 on 5 matching bases. CDR1 is MDHEN and CDR2 is SYDVKM in the germline V gene. This CDR3 is built from 14 residues. V lost 5 bases and J lost 7, with 12 bases in between. CDR3 in amino acids: CASSDGGGNSPLHF. The CDR3 DNA reads as TGTGCCAGCAGTGACGGGGGGGGGAATTCACCCCTCCACTTT.

This clonotype was seen ten or more times. The chain couples TRBV11-2 to TRBJ2-1, with D unclear. Germline V lookup: CDR1 SGHAT, CDR2 FQNNGV. Trimming cost V 1 base and J 2 bases, with 24 bases left between them. CDR3 length: 20 residues. The CDR3 protein is CASSLVRIRADWAPYNEQFF. The CDR3 DNA sequence: TGTGCCAGCAGCTTAGTTCGGATTAGGGCAGATTGGGCCCCCTACAATGAGCAGTTCTTC.

This clonotype showed up many times. This sequence joins TRBV20-1 and TRBJ2-5; TRBD2 matches at 8 bases. V dropped 5 bases and J dropped 2; count of bases not matched to a gene: 7. In germline, CDR1 is DFQATT, CDR2 SNEGSKA (reference sequence). The CDR3 runs to 14 residues. The DNA of the CDR3 is TGCAGTGCTTGGACTAGCCCTGAACAAGAGACCCAGTACTTC. As protein: CSAWTSPEQETQYF.

Ten or more counts support this clonotype. This sequence joins TRBV19 and TRBJ2-7; 7 nucleotides align to TRBD1. V was clipped by 0 bases and J by 0 bases; unmatched bases: 2. This CDR3 has 15 residues. The germline CDR1 and CDR2 sequences are LNHDA and SQIVND (reference sequence). CDR3: CASSIEGDSSYEQYF. In DNA, the CDR3 is TGTGCCAGTAGTATAGAAGGGGACAGCTCCTACGAGCAGTACTTC.

At least ten counts were recorded for this clonotype. The chain couples TRBV7-9 to TRBJ2-1; no firm D call. V was pared by 5 bases and J by 9 bases, with 8 bases between. Germline lookup yields CDR1 SEHNR and CDR2 FQNEAQ (reference sequence). The CDR3 has 11 residues. The CDR3 DNA is TGTGCCAGCAGCCGCTACGGTGAGCAGTTCTTC. It translates to CASSRYGEQFF.

This clonotype showed up many times. V usage is TRBV12-3 or TRBV12-4 and J usage is TRBJ2-1; 11 bases map to TRBD1. Trimming removed 7 bases from V and 8 bases from J; junction bases left unmatched: 7. The CDR3 length is 14 residues. This chain's CDR3 is CASILGQGVDEQFF. CDR3 DNA sequence: TGTGCCAGCATCCTGGGACAGGGGGTCGATGAGCAGTTCTTC.

This clonotype was counted many times. This chain joins TRBV2 and TRBJ1-1, with D perhaps matching TRBD1 (5 bases). Trimming took off 4 bases at V and 1 base at J, with 10 bases between the two ends. The CDR3 length is 14 residues. CDR1 is SNHLY and CDR2 is FYNNEI in the germline V gene. The CDR3 DNA reads TGTGCCAGCAGTGTGGGAAGGGGGAACACTGAAGCTTTCTTT. Amino acids: CASSVGRGNTEAFF.

There are many counts of this clonotype. The chain links TRBV11-3 to TRBJ2-1; 7 bases line up with TRBD1. This CDR3 spans 17 amino acids. V gave up 1 base and J gave up 0 bases; unmatched junction bases: 6. Germline values: CDR1 SGHNT, CDR2 YENEEA. CDR3 sequence reads: CASSLGQGTSSYNEQFF. The CDR3 bases are TGTGCCAGCAGCTTAGGACAGGGCACTAGCTCCTACAATGAGCAGTTCTTC.

The chain joins TRBV6-2 or TRBV6-3 to TRBJ2-2; 8 bases match TRBD2. The CDR3 loop spans 16 amino acids. The germline CDR1 and CDR2 sequences are MNHEY and SVGEGT. Losses at the gene ends were 2 bases for V and 5 bases for J; bases not matched to a gene: 7. Here the CDR3 DNA reads TGTGCCAGCAGTTACGTCGCGGGAGGAGTGACCGGGGAGCTGTTTTTT. Translation gives CASSYVAGGVTGELFF.

There are a few counts of this clonotype. The rearrangement joins TRBV20-1 to TRBJ2-7; unclear D gene. Germline V gene lookup returns CDR1 DFQATT and CDR2 SNEGSKA (reference sequence). V lost 2 bases, J lost 6 bases, and 20 bases lay in between. The CDR3 has 15 amino acids. CDR3 protein: CSARRAITPGGEQYF. The CDR3 DNA reads TGCAGTGCTAGAAGGGCCATCACACCTGGCGGCGAGCAGTACTTC.

This clonotype was seen many times. The rearrangement joins TRBV4-1 to TRBJ1-6; no definite D call. Germline values: CDR1 MGHRA, CDR2 YSYEKL. Between the trimmed V and J ends, which lost 2 bases and 0 bases, there was a span of 14 bases. CDR3 length: 18 amino acids. The CDR3 loop is CASSQSSSFDSYNSPLHF. The DNA for the CDR3 is TGCGCCAGCAGCCAAAGTTCGTCCTTCGACTCCTATAATTCACCCCTCCACTTT.

The chain employs TRBV15 and TRBJ2-1, with 9 bases that match TRBD2. Trimming removed 0 bases from V and 5 bases from J; junction bases left unmatched: 11. The CDR3 is 18 residues long. Germline CDR1 LNHNV, CDR2 YYDKDF (reference sequence). The CDR3 protein is CATSRDSGLARPDNEQFF. The CDR3 bases are TGTGCCACCAGCAGAGATTCGGGACTAGCCCGGCCCGACAATGAGCAGTTCTTC.

This clonotype was detected many times. The V and J genes are TRBV11-3 and TRBJ2-7, with D unresolved. The V and J ends lost 4 bases and 6 bases respectively, with 19 bases between them. The CDR3 has 15 residues. The V gene's germline CDR1 is SGHNT and CDR2 YENEEA. CDR3 DNA: TGTGCCAGCAGCTCCGACCAATGGTCGTATAGCGAGCAGTACTTC. Residues: CASSSDQWSYSEQYF.

In its sample, this clonotype was seen a few times. The rearrangement joins TRBV20-1 to TRBJ2-7; D perhaps matches TRBD2 (6 bases). Per germline, CDR1 DFQATT and CDR2 SNEGSKA (reference sequence). The CDR3 loop spans 15 amino acids. The V end was cut by 3 bases, the J end by 7 bases, with 22 bases between. CDR3 amino acids: CSARDSGGWRGEQYF. CDR3 DNA sequence: TGCAGTGCTAGGGACTCGGGTGGTTGGAGGGGAGAGCAGTACTTC.